This T cell receptor (beta chain) emerged from a study of regulatory T cells in long-lasting Graves disease. This clonotype was seen more than once but under ten times. The V and J ends lost 1 base and 1 base, in that order; junction bases with no gene match: 11. CDR3 size: 17 residues. The V gene's germline CDR1 is GTSNPN and CDR2 SVGIG (reference sequence). Researchers made TCR beta libraries by using iRepertoire HTBI primers and running Arm-PCR on CDR3 regions. MiXCR was run by TCRdb on the multiplex PCR reads, yielding one entry per CDR3 protein. The repertoire includes about 470,000 distinct CDR3 sequences, under 20% of them detected once, and 12% sits in the top ten. Time point indicated: newly diagnosed GD, antithyroid drugs for less than 3 months. Extracted RNA from PBMCs served as the source of the TCR library. The data were also submitted as part of a second study, on T cells in Graves' hyperthyroidism and ophthalmopathy. Per that paper: When the TCR CDR3 underwent first-round RT-PCR, the HTBI primer set was used.

The chain employs TRBV30 and TRBJ1-2, with 8 bases lining up with TRBD1. This TCR came from a man between 35 and 55 years old with Graves disease. The specimen comprised peripheral blood mononuclear cells (PBMCs), sampled at new diagnosis, from a patient treated with antithyroid drugs. CDR3 amino acids: CAWSGLGQENFNYGYTF. CDR3 sequence (DNA): TGTGCCTGGAGTGGGTTGGGACAGGAAAATTTTAACTATGGCTACACCTTC.